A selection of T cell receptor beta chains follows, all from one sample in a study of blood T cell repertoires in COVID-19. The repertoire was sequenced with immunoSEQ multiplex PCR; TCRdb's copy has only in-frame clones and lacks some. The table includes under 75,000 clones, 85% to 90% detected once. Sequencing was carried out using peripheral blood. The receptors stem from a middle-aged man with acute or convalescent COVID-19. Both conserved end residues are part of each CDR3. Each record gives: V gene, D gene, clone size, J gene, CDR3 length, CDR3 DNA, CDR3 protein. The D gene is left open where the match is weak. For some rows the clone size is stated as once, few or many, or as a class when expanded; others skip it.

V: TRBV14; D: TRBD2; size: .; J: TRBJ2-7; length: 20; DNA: TGTGCCAGCAGCCAAGAGAAGACGGTGCTAGCGGGAGGGCTCTCCTACGAGCAGTACTTC; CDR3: CASSQEKTVLAGGLSYEQYF
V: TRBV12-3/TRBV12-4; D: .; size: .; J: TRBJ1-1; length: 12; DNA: TGTGCCAGCACTAGACACGGGGGAGGAGGTTTCTTT; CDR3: CASTRHGGGGFF
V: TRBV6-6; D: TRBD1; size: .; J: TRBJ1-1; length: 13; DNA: TGTGCCAGCAGTGACAGGGAGAACACTGAAGCTTTCTTT; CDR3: CASSDRENTEAFF
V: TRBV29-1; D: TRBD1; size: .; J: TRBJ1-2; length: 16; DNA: TGCAGCGTGGGAAAAGGAAGGGACAGGAGGAACTATGGCTACACCTTC; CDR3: CSVGKGRDRRNYGYTF
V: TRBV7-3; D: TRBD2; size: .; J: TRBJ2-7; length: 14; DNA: TGTGCCAGCAGCTTAGCGGGAGGGTCCTACGAGCAGTACTTC; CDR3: CASSLAGGSYEQYF
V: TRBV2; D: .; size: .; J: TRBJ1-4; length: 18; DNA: TGTGCCAGCAGTGAAAGAGACACCCTCCTGGCAACTAATGAAAAACTGTTTTTT; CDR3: CASSERDTLLATNEKLFF
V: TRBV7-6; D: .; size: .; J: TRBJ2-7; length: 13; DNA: TGTGCCAGCAGCTTAGCGGGAGTGGGTGAGCAGTACTTC; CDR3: CASSLAGVGEQYF
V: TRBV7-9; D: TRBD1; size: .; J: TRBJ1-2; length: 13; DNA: TGTGCCAGCAGCCCACCGACAGGGAGCGGCTACACCTTC; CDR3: CASSPPTGSGYTF
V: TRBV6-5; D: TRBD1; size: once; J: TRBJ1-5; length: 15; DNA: TGTGCCAGCAGTTCGGACAGGGGTAATAATCAGCCCCAGCATTTT; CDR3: CASSSDRGNNQPQHF
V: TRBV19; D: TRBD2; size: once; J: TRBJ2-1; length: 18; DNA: TGTGCCAGTAGTATCCAGTTAACTAGCGGGAGTTCCTACAATGAGCAGTTCTTC; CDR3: CASSIQLTSGSSYNEQFF
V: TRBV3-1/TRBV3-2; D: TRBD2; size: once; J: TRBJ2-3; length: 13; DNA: TGTGCCAGCAGCCAGGGGGGGGCAGATACGCAGTATTTT; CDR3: CASSQGGADTQYF
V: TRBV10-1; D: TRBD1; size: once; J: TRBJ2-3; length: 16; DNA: TGCGCCAGCAGTGAGACAGGGGGCGAGAGCACAGATACGCAGTATTTT; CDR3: CASSETGGESTDTQYF
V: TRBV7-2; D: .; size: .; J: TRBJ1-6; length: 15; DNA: TGTGCCAGCAGCTTAGCCGGGGCCTATAATTCACCCCTCCACTTT; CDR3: CASSLAGAYNSPLHF
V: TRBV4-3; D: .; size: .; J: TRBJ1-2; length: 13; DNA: TGCGCCAGCAGCGACAGAGAGAACTATGGCTACACCTTC; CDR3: CASSDRENYGYTF
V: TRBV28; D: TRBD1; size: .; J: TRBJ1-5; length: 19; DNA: TGTGCCAGCAGTCCGAATTCCGACAGGGTTAGTACGGGCAATCAGCCCCAGCATTTT; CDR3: CASSPNSDRVSTGNQPQHF
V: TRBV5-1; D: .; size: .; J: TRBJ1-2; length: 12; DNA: TGCGCCAGCAGCTTGGCCTTTCGTGGCTACACCTTC; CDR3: CASSLAFRGYTF
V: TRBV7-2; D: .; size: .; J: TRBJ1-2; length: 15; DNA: TGTGCCAGCAGCTTAGCTGCAGGGTCCAACTATGGCTACACCTTC; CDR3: CASSLAAGSNYGYTF
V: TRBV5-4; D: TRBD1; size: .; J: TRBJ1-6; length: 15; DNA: TGTGCCAGCAGCTTGCGGGACAGGCCGAATTCACCCCTCCACTTT; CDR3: CASSLRDRPNSPLHF
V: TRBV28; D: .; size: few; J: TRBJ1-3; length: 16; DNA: TGTGCCAGCAGCCCACCGGGACAAGACTCTGGAAACACCATATATTTT; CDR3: CASSPPGQDSGNTIYF
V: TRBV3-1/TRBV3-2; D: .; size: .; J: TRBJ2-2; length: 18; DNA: TGTGCCAGCAGCCAGTTTCCGTTGAGCCTCCAGAACACCGGGGAGCTGTTTTTT; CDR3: CASSQFPLSLQNTGELFF
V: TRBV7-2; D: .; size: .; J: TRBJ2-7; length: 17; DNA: TGTGCCAGCAGCTTAGGGTGGGGGGCTAGCGGTTCCTACGAGCAGTACTTC; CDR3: CASSLGWGASGSYEQYF
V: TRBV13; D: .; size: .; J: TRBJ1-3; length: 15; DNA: TGTGCCAGCAGCCCCCGGGGGGCGGGTGGAAACACCATATATTTT; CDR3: CASSPRGAGGNTIYF
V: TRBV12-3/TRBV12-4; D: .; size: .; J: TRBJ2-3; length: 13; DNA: TGTGCCAGCAGTTTAGTGCCCCCAGGTACGCAGTATTTT; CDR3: CASSLVPPGTQYF
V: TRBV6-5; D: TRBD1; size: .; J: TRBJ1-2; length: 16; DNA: TGTGCCAGCAGTTACTTAAACAGGGGGCAGGGCTATGGCTACACCTTC; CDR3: CASSYLNRGQGYGYTF
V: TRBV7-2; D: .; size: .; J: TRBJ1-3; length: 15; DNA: TGTGCCAGCAGTACAGAGTTCTCCTCTGGAAACACCATATATTTT; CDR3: CASSTEFSSGNTIYF
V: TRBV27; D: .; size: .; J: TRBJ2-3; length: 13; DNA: TGTGCCAGTCTGGGATTGCGGGGAGATACGCAGTATTTT; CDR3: CASLGLRGDTQYF
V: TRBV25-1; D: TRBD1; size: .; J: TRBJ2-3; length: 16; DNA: TGTGCCAGCAGTGAGATAAGGGGGCAAATTGGGGATACGCAGTATTTT; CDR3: CASSEIRGQIGDTQYF
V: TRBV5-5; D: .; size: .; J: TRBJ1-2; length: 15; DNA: TGTGCCAGCAGCCGGCAACAGGGACCTTTTAATGGCTACACCTTC; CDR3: CASSRQQGPFNGYTF
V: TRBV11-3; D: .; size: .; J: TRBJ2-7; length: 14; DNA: TGTGCCAGCAGCTTAAGGTCAGGGGTGGCCGAGCAGTACTTC; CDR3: CASSLRSGVAEQYF
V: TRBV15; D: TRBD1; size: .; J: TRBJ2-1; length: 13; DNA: TGTGCCACCAGCAACAGGGGAGACAATGAGCAGTTCTTC; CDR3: CATSNRGDNEQFF
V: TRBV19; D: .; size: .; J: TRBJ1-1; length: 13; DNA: TGTGCCAGTAGCAGACGGGAGAACACTGAAGCTTTCTTT; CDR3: CASSRRENTEAFF
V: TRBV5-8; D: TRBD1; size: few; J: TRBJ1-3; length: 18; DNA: TGTGCCAGCAGCATAGTACAGGACAGGGGTTTCTCTGGAAACACCATATATTTT; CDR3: CASSIVQDRGFSGNTIYF
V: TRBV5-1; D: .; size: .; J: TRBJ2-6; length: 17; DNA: TGCGCCAGCAGCTTGGCGCCTACCCGGGCTGGGGCCAACGTCCTGACTTTC; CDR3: CASSLAPTRAGANVLTF
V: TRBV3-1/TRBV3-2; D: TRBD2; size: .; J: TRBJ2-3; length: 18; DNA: TGTGCCAGCAGCCAACTAGCGGGAGGGCTTACGGACCCAGATACGCAGTATTTT; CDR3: CASSQLAGGLTDPDTQYF
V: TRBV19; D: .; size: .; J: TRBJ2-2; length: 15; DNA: TGTGCCAGTAGTATAGATCTTCTAGCCGCCGGGGAGCTGTTTTTT; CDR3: CASSIDLLAAGELFF
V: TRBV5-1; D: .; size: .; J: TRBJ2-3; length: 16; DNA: TGCGCCAGCAGCCAGGGGGGATGGTCCCTCACAGATACGCAGTATTTT; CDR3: CASSQGGWSLTDTQYF
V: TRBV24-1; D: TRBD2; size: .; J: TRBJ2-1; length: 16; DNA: TGTGCCACCAGTGATCCGGGACTAGGTTCCCCCAATGAGCAGTTCTTC; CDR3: CATSDPGLGSPNEQFF
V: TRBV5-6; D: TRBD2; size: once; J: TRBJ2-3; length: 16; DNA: TGTGCCAGCAGCTTCGGACTAGCGGGAATCACAGATACGCAGTATTTT; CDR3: CASSFGLAGITDTQYF
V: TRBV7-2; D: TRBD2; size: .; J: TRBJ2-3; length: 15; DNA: TGTGCCAGCAGCCAAACTAGCGGGAGGGCCGATACGCAGTATTTT; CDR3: CASSQTSGRADTQYF
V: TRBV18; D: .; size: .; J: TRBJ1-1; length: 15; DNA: TGTGCCAGCTCACCACAAGGGGCGCAGAACACTGAAGCTTTCTTT; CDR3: CASSPQGAQNTEAFF
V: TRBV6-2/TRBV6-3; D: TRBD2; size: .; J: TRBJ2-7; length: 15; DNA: TGTGCCATCCGCCCGGAGGGTAGCGGGATCTACGAGCAGTACTTC; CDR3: CAIRPEGSGIYEQYF
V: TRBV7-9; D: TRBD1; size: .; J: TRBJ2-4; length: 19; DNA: TGTGCCAGCAGCTTGCCGCCGGGACAGGGGACTACCGGCAAAAACATTCAGTACTTC; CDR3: CASSLPPGQGTTGKNIQYF
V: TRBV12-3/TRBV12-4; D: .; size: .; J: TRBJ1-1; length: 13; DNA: TGTGCCAGCAGTTTGTTGAGTGGCACTGAAGCTTTCTTT; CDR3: CASSLLSGTEAFF
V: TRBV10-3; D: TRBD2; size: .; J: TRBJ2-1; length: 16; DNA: TGTGCCATCAGTGAGTCGGTGAGCGGGAGTAAGGATGAGCAGTTCTTC; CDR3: CAISESVSGSKDEQFF
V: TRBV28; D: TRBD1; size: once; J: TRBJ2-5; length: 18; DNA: TGTGCCAGCAGTTTATTCTTCTCGGACAGGGGGCGTGGGGAGACCCAGTACTTC; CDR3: CASSLFFSDRGRGETQYF
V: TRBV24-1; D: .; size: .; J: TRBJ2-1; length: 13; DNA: TGTGCCACCTCGCATCCTGTCCTTGAGGAGCAGTTCTTC; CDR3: CATSHPVLEEQFF
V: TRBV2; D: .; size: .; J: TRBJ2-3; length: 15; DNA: TGTGCCAGCACAACCGGGGGGACAAGCGGAGATACGCAGTATTTT; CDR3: CASTTGGTSGDTQYF
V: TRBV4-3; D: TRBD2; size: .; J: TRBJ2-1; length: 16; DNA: TGCGCCAGCAGCCAAGAGATTAGCGGGATCTACAATGAGCAGTTCTTC; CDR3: CASSQEISGIYNEQFF
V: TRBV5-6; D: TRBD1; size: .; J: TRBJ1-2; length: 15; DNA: TGTGCCAGCAGCTTACGGGACAGGATGAGCCTGGGCTACACCTTC; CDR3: CASSLRDRMSLGYTF
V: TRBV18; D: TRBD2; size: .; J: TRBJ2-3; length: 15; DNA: TGTGCCAGCTCACCAACCGGGGGGAGCGCAGATACGCAGTATTTT; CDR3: CASSPTGGSADTQYF
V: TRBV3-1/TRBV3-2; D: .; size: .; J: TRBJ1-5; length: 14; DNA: TGTGCCAGCAGCCCCCGGGGGGATGTTCAGCCCCAGCATTTT; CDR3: CASSPRGDVQPQHF
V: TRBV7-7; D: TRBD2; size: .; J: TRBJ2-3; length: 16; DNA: TGTGCCAGCAGCTTAGGACTAGCGGAGAGCACAGATACGCAGTATTTT; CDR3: CASSLGLAESTDTQYF
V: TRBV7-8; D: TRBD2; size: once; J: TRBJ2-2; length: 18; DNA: TGTGCCAGCAGCCCCCGGGAACGACTAGCGGGAGGAGGAGGGGAGCTGTTTTTT; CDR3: CASSPRERLAGGGGELFF
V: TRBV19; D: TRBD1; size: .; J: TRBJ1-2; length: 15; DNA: TGTGCCAGTAGTATAGGGACAGGGGAGCTGGATGGCTACACCTTC; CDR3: CASSIGTGELDGYTF
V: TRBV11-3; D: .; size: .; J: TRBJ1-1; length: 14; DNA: TGTGCCAGCAGTCCGGACGGGGGGAACACTGAAGCTTTCTTT; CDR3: CASSPDGGNTEAFF